This note documents a single T cell receptor (beta chain) sequence. This sample is part of a study of control samples from healthy donors and cancer patients. The germline gives CDR1 SQVTM, CDR2 ANQGSEA. The V and J ends lost 5 bases and 8 bases, in that order; junction bases with no gene match: 9. This CDR3 contains 13 residues. The assay was immunoSEQ multiplex PCR, and TCRdb's table has in-frame clones only and misses some. The data contain 65,000 to 100,000 clones, roughly 86% of them singletons. Sequenced sample: blood. This chain uses TRBV29-1 with TRBJ2-1, with 7 bases fitting TRBD2. This clonotype was obtained from a man aged 45-60 years in good health. The CDR3 here is CSVLAGAADEQFF. CDR3 in DNA: TGCAGCGTTTTGGCGGGAGCGGCCGATGAGCAGTTCTTC.